This T cell receptor beta chain came from a study of T cell changes during pregnancy in multiple sclerosis. The CDR3 contains 13 residues. Germline V CDR1 and CDR2: MNHNS, SASEGT. Sequencing used immunoSEQ multiplex PCR; TCRdb keeps in-frame clones, though not all of them. The sample holds approximately 40,000 clones, about 92% seen once. The sequences come from CD8+ T cells from peripheral blood mononuclear cells, collected in the third trimester of pregnancy. This clonotype was obtained from a female donor with multiple sclerosis, enrolled in a pregnancy study. V usage is TRBV6-1 and J usage is TRBJ2-5, with 10 bases matching TRBD2. The end of the DNA aligns better with TRBJ2-7, so the J call may be wrong. CDR3 DNA: TGTGCCAGCGAGGCGGGACTAGCGAACGAGCAGTACTTC. The encoded protein is CASEAGLANEQYF.